This T cell receptor beta chain came from a study of blood T cell repertoires in COVID-19. Study at large: Sites in the United States, Italy and Spain provided acute and convalescent COVID-19 samples.

In the authors' methods: Reference gene primers were amplified, and this amplification served to estimate nucleated cell counts. Measured with immunoSEQ multiplex PCR; TCRdb has only the in-frame clones, and not every one. V and J calls and clone size are given by that table; D and trimming were obtained from the DNA. The data hold more than 70,000 clones, with 86% observed a single time. CDR1 is PRHDT and CDR2 is FYEKMQ in the germline V gene (reference sequence). V was pared by 2 bases and J by 4 bases, with 8 bases of the junction left unmatched. The CDR3 sequence is 17 residues long. The sequencing sample was made of peripheral blood. This chain links TRBV13 with TRBJ2-5; 12 positions agree with TRBD2. This TCR derives from an elderly woman in a cohort sampled during active or convalescent COVID-19. CDR3 DNA sequence: TGTGCCAGCAGCTTACGCCGACTAGCGGGAGTTACAGAGACCCAGTACTTC. Its protein product is CASSLRRLAGVTETQYF.